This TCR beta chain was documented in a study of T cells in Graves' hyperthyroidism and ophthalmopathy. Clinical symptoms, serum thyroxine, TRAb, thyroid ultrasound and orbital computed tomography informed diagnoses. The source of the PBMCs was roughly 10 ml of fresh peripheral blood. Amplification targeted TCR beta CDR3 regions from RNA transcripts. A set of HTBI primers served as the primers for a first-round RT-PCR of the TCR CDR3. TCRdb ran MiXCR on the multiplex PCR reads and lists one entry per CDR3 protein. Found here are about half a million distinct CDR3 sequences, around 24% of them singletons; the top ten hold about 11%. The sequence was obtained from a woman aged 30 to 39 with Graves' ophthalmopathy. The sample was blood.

The CDR3 nucleotides read TGTGCCAGCAGTTTAGGGGCTTGGAGGGCGTCGAACACCGGGGAGCTGTTTTTT. Amino acids: CASSLGAWRASNTGELFF. The chain recombines TRBV28 with TRBJ2-2; perhaps TRBD2 as D (6 bases). The ends were cut back, 2 bases at V and 0 bases at J, with 16 bases in the middle. In germline, CDR1 is MDHEN, CDR2 SYDVKM. The CDR3 totals 18 residues.